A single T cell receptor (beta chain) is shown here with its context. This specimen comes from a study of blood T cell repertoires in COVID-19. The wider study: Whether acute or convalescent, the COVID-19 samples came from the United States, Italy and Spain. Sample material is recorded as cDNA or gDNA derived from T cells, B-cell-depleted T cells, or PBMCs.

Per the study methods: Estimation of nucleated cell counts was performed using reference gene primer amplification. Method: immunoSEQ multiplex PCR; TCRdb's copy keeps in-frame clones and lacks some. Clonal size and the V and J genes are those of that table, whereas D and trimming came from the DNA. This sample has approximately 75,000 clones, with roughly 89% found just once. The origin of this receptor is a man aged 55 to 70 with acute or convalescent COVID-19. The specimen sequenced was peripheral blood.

CDR3 DNA sequence: TGCGCCAGCAGCTTGGAGGGCAGGGTTAATGAAAAACTGTTTTTT. Protein product: CASSLEGRVNEKLFF. This chain joins TRBV5-1 and TRBJ1-4, with a possible D match to TRBD1 (5 bases). Germline V lookup: CDR1 SGHRS, CDR2 YFSETQ. The CDR3 totals 15 residues. V was trimmed by 0 bases and J by 4 bases, leaving 10 bases between them.